This entry lists 5 T cell receptor beta chains sequenced from one sample in a study of shared clonotypes between healthy human individuals. Assay: immunoSEQ multiplex PCR; the TCRdb copy retains only in-frame clones and omits some. The sample lists 2 million to 2.5 million clones; more than 80% were seen once. The sample taken for sequencing was naive CD4+ T cells from PBMCs. Subset of the sample: CD45RA+ positively selected. Receptors originate from a man aged 18 to 35 in good health. Some clones in this sample may be carry-over from other donors' samples.

This clone was observed a handful of times. The rearrangement joins TRBV18 to TRBJ2-7; D gene uncertain. The CDR3 length is 13 residues. Germline lookup yields CDR1 KGHSH and CDR2 LQKENI. Trimming removed 5 bases from V and 4 bases from J, with 12 bases in between. The DNA of the CDR3 is TGTGCCAGCTCATCCTCGCTCCCGTACGAGCAGTACTTC. Translated, it gives CASSSSLPYEQYF.

The chain combines TRBV6-5 with TRBJ2-2; D not certain. The CDR3 length is 15 residues. In germline, CDR1 is MNHEY, CDR2 SVGAGI. The V gene lost 0 bases and the J gene lost 6 bases, with 11 bases spanning the gap. This chain's CDR3 is CASSYSRPYAGELFF. CDR3 DNA sequence: TGTGCCAGCAGTTACTCGAGGCCCTATGCCGGGGAGCTGTTTTTT.

The V call is TRBV7-2, the J call TRBJ1-2; tentatively, D is TRBD1 (5 bases). The germline V gene encodes CDR1 SGHTA and CDR2 FQGNSA. The CDR3 contains 15 residues. Trimming removed 5 bases from V and 7 bases from J, with 20 bases in between. The DNA of the CDR3 is TGTGCCAGCAGCCGGTCCCCCCGGGACGGCCGTGGCTACACCTTC. Translated: CASSRSPRDGRGYTF.

This sequence joins TRBV4-2 and TRBJ2-5; 7 nucleotides line up with TRBD2. This CDR3 is built from 13 residues. In germline, CDR1 is LGHNA, CDR2 YNFKEQ. The J segment lost 7 bases and the V segment lost 5 bases, leaving 7 bases of the junction unmatched. The CDR3 loop is CASSGGGRATQYF. Written as DNA, the CDR3 is TGTGCCAGCAGCGGGGGGGGTCGGGCGACCCAGTACTTC.

V and J are TRBV7-3 and TRBJ2-1; D is perhaps TRBD1 or TRBD2 (5 bases each). Germline V CDR1 and CDR2: SGHTA, FQGTGA. CDR3 size: 13 residues. The V end lost 2 bases, the J end lost 9 bases, and 11 bases lay between the germline ends. In nucleotides, the CDR3 is TGTGCCAGCAGCTTAGGGGAGAGGGGTGAGCAGTTCTTC. As protein: CASSLGERGEQFF.